This entry describes one T cell receptor (beta chain). As yet, its antigen is unknown. These data originate in a study of CD8 T cells in Susac syndrome. The overall study: When their blood was taken, the Susac syndrome patients had either not yet had any therapy, were taking corticosteroids, or were taking intravenous immunoglobulin alone. Findings and limits, study-wide: The CD4+ T cell repertoires that were profiled in Susac syndrome showed no clonal expansion.

The CDR3 has 16 amino acids. Germline loops: CDR1 SGHRS, CDR2 YFSETQ. V was clipped by 2 bases and J by 3 bases; unmatched bases: 2. Reverse transcription of roughly 0.5 to 1 ug RNA was performed with random hexamers. Amplification of TCR beta CDR3 used immunoSEQ multiplex PCR across 54 Vbeta and 13 Jbeta. TCRdb ran MiXCR on the immunoSEQ multiplex PCR reads and lists one entry per CDR3 protein. The table shows under 200,000 distinct CDR3 sequences, with roughly 94% occurring only once. The clonotype originates from a human donor with Susac syndrome. The specimen sequenced was CD4+ T cells from PBMCs. V usage is TRBV5-1 and J usage is TRBJ1-6, with 10 nucleotides matching TRBD1. This CDR3 reads CASSLGTGDYNSPLHF. DNA for the CDR3: TGCGCCAGCAGCTTAGGGACAGGGGACTATAATTCACCCCTCCACTTT.